The 18 T cell receptor beta chains listed next were all sequenced from one sample in a study of blood T cell repertoires in COVID-19. Method: immunoSEQ multiplex PCR; TCRdb's copy keeps in-frame clones and lacks some. The table includes a few hundred thousand clones, around 86% detected once. Sequencing input: PBMCs or T cells enriched from blood (not recorded which). The receptor set was obtained from a woman in her forties or fifties who had recovered from COVID-19.

The genes are TRBV5-1 and TRBJ1-1; perhaps TRBD1 as D (5 bases). Looked up from germline, CDR1 is SGHRS and CDR2 is YFSETQ. The CDR3 has 15 residues. V dropped 0 bases and J dropped 4 bases, with 13 bases sitting between them. The CDR3 reads CASSLVWGGGTEAFF. As DNA, the CDR3 is TGCGCCAGCAGCTTGGTCTGGGGGGGAGGCACTGAAGCTTTCTTT.

This chain uses TRBV4-2 with TRBJ2-7; D is ambiguous. The CDR3 runs 11 residues. Trimming took 4 bases from V and 12 from J, leaving 13 bases between them. Germline CDR1 is LGHNA and CDR2 is YNFKEQ. The CDR3 protein is CASSPGPPAYF. In nucleotides, the CDR3 is TGTGCCAGCAGCCCGGGTCCACCGGCGTACTTC.

The V and J genes are TRBV5-1 and TRBJ1-2; possible D gene TRBD1, 5 bases. Germline V gene sequence: CDR1 SGHRS, CDR2 YFSETQ. V lost 4 bases and J lost 6, with 22 bases in between. There are 16 residues in the CDR3. CDR3 coding DNA: TGCGCCAGCAGCAAAACCGGGACGGGCGGGGATCATGGCTACACCTTC. Its translation is CASSKTGTGGDHGYTF. Full variable domain (missing parts from reference TRBV5-1 and TRBJ1-2): KAGVTQTPRYLIKTRGQQVTLSCSPISGHRSVSWYQQTPGQGLQFLFEYFSETQRNKGNFPGRFSGRQFSNSRSEMNVSTLELGDSALYLCASSKTGTGGDHGYTFGSGTRLTVV.

Note on this clone: The same CDR3 can be traced to other DNA sequences in this sample. The V call is TRBV28, the J call TRBJ1-1; the D gene is possibly TRBD1 (5 bases). Germline V CDR1 and CDR2: MDHEN, SYDVKM. The CDR3 covers 14 residues. Trimming cost V 5 bases and J 1 base, with 11 bases left between them. The chain's CDR3 is CASSPGRGNTEAFF. CDR3 sequence (DNA): TGTGCCAGCAGTCCCGGGAGGGGGAACACTGAAGCTTTCTTT.

The chain links TRBV18 to TRBJ1-1, with D tentatively TRBD1 (5 bases). The V gene's germline CDR1 is KGHSH and CDR2 LQKENI. V was pared by 2 bases and J by 1 base, with 20 bases between. This CDR3 is built from 18 residues. CDR3 bases: TGTGCCAGCTCACCATTCCCTCAGGTTAGGGGAAGGAACACTGAAGCTTTCTTT. Encoded protein: CASSPFPQVRGRNTEAFF.

This clone is a singleton in its sample. The J gene is TRBJ1-3, the V gene TRBV11-2, with TRBD1 as a possible D gene (5 bases). CDR1 and CDR2 (germline): SGHAT, FQNNGV. The V end was cut by 3 bases, the J end by 4 bases, with 22 bases between. This CDR3 region has 18 residues. DNA for the CDR3: TGTGCCAGCAGCTTCCCCAGGGCGGGGGGTCCGAAAGGAAACACCATATATTTT. This gives the protein CASSFPRAGGPKGNTIYF.

Comment on this clone: This specimen includes other DNA sequences encoding the same CDR3. The rearrangement joins TRBV18 to TRBJ1-6; D unresolved. The CDR3 has 13 residues. CDR1 KGHSH and CDR2 LQKENI come from the germline V gene. Trimming removed 2 bases at V and 8 bases at J, with 7 bases between. CDR3 amino acids: CASSPSGDSPLHF. CDR3 nucleotides: TGTGCCAGCTCACCATCCGGTGATTCACCCCTCCACTTT.

The J gene is TRBJ2-7, the V gene TRBV6-5; 7 positions agree with TRBD2. Germline loops: CDR1 MNHEY, CDR2 SVGAGI. The length of the CDR3 is 16 residues. The V gene end was trimmed by 4 bases and the J gene end by 2 bases; junction bases not matched to a gene: 11. The CDR3 DNA reads TGTGCCAGCAGTTCCCCAGTGGGGAGGGTTACCTACGAGCAGTACTTC. As protein: CASSSPVGRVTYEQYF.

This chain connects TRBV4-3 to TRBJ2-7, with 7 bases aligning to TRBD1. V dropped 2 bases and J dropped 2; count of bases not matched to a gene: 6. Germline V gene lookup returns CDR1 LGHNA and CDR2 YSLEER. The CDR3 covers 15 residues. The chain's CDR3 is CASSQRTGEPYEQYF. CDR3 sequence (DNA): TGCGCCAGCAGCCAAAGGACAGGAGAGCCCTACGAGCAGTACTTC.

This chain connects TRBV21-1 to TRBJ1-5. TRBV21-1 is flagged as a pseudogene. This CDR3 contains 13 residues. The CDR3 DNA follows: TGTGCCAGCAGCGTCCGCGCGGATCAGCCCCAGCATTTT. Protein: CASSVRADQPQHF.

This chain links TRBV3-1 (or the pseudogene TRBV3-2) with TRBJ1-2; D is uncertain. The V and J ends lost 4 bases and 3 bases respectively, with 15 bases between them. Germline CDR1 LGHDT, CDR2 YNNKEL (reference sequence). CDR3 length equals 15 residues. The CDR3 region is CASSPDMGGDYGYTF. DNA for the CDR3: TGTGCCAGCAGCCCAGATATGGGAGGAGACTATGGCTACACCTTC.

In the case of this clone: Other nucleotide sequences in the sample specify the same CDR3. V and J are TRBV27 and TRBJ1-5; D is undetermined. CDR1 MNHEY and CDR2 SMNVEV come from the germline V gene (reference sequence). The CDR3 loop spans 13 amino acids. V dropped 4 bases and J dropped 3 bases, with 7 bases sitting between them. The CDR3 here is CASSSGYNQPQHF. The CDR3 DNA sequence: TGTGCCAGCAGTTCGGGTTACAATCAGCCCCAGCATTTT.

The V call is TRBV5-1, the J call TRBJ2-3; the match to TRBD2 covers 14 bases. From germline, CDR1 is SGHRS and CDR2 YFSETQ. This CDR3 is built from 18 residues. The V segment lost 3 bases and the J segment 1 base; nucleotides outside the gene matches: 7. As DNA, the CDR3 is TGCGCCAGCAGCTGGGGACTAGCGGGAGAGTGGGGCACAGATACGCAGTATTTT. Its protein is CASSWGLAGEWGTDTQYF.

The chain joins TRBV6-6 to TRBJ2-5; maybe TRBD2 (6 bases). V was clipped by 8 bases and J by 5 bases, with 9 bases between them. Per germline, CDR1 MNHNY and CDR2 SVGAGI (reference sequence). This CDR3 has 11 amino acids. The CDR3 DNA follows: TGTGCCAGCCGCGCGGGGGAGACCCAGTACTTC. Protein product: CASRAGETQYF.

The chain carries TRBV6-5 and TRBJ1-1, with D possibly matching TRBD1 (5 bases). With 3 bases removed from V and 7 bases from J, the gap between germline ends came to 21 bases. CDR1 MNHEY and CDR2 SVGAGI come from the germline V gene. The CDR3 totals 16 residues. The CDR3 here is CASSYAGQVRGDEAFF. CDR3 in DNA: TGTGCCAGCAGTTATGCAGGACAAGTCCGTGGGGATGAAGCTTTCTTT.

The rearrangement links TRBV9 to TRBJ2-5; tentatively, D is TRBD2 (6 bases). V shed 4 bases and J shed 4 bases, with 20 bases lying between them. The CDR3 is 16 residues long. Per germline, CDR1 SGDLS and CDR2 YYNGEE. The chain's CDR3 is CASSPPGLQGGETQYF. In DNA, the CDR3 is TGTGCCAGCAGCCCCCCTGGCCTCCAGGGAGGAGAGACCCAGTACTTC.

The genes are TRBV7-2 and TRBJ2-3; TRBD1 aligns across 7 bases. This CDR3 contains 14 residues. The germline V gene encodes CDR1 SGHTA and CDR2 FQGNSA. J gave up 5 bases and V 3 bases, and 5 bases lay outside the gene matches. DNA of the CDR3: TGTGCCAGCAGCTTCGACAGGGCTAGAGATACGCAGTATTTT. Translating gives CASSFDRARDTQYF.

The rearrangement uses TRBV19 and TRBJ1-1, with a weak D call TRBD1 (5 bases). Germline assignment: CDR1 LNHDA and CDR2 SQIVND (reference sequence). This CDR3 region has 18 residues. The V end was cut by 3 bases, the J end by 0 bases, with 20 bases between. The CDR3 here is CASSIGREGVRMNTEAFF. The DNA for the CDR3 is TGTGCCAGTAGTATTGGGCGGGAAGGGGTTAGGATGAACACTGAAGCTTTCTTT.